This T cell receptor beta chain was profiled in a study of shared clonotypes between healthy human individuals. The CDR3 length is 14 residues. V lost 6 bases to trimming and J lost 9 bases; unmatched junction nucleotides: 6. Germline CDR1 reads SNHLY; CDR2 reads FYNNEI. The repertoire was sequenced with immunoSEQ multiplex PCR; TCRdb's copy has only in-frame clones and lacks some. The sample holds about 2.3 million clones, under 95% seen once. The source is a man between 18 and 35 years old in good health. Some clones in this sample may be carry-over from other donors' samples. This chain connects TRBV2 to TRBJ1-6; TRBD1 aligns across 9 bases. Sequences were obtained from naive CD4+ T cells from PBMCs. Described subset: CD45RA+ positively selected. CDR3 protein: CASSLGTGTSPLHF. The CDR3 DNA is TGTGCCAGCAGCCTCGGGACAGGGACTTCACCCCTCCACTTT.